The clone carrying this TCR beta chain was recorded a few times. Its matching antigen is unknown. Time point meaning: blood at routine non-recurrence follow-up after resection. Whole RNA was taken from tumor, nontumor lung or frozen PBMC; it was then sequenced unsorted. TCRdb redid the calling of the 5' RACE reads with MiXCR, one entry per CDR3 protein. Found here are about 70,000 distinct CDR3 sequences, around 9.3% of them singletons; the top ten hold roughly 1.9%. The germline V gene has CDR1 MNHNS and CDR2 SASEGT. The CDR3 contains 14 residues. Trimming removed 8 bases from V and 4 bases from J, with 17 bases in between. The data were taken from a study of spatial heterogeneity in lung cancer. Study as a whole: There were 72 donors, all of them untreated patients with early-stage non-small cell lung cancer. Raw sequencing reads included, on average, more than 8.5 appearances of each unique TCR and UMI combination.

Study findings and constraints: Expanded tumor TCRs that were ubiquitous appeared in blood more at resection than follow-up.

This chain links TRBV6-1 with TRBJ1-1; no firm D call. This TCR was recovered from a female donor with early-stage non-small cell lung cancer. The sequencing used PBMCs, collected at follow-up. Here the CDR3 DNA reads TGTGCCAGCTGTCCAAGGGAGGTTGTCACTGAAGCTTTCTTT. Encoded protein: CASCPREVVTEAFF.